This T cell receptor beta chain was found in a study of liver allograft versus peripheral blood T cells. On the study more broadly: Repertoires from peripheral blood of liver transplant recipients were compared with those inside their transplanted livers.

Each CDR3 protein gets one entry after TCRdb re-called the reads with MiXCR. The sample carries some 14,000 distinct CDR3 sequences, 20% to 25% recorded once. To note about this clonotype: Antigen specificity is unknown.

General study findings and limits: Intra-allograft T cell receptor repertoires in the liver reportedly differed from peripheral blood repertoires.

V gave up 5 bases and J gave up 6 bases; unmatched junction bases: 11. CDR3 size: 16 residues. Looked up from germline, CDR1 is LNHNV and CDR2 is YYDKDF (reference sequence). The V gene is TRBV15, the J gene TRBJ1-1; 11 bases are shared with TRBD1. This sequence originates from a human patient who had a liver transplant. Part of the T cell pool may stem from the graft donor. The DNA for the CDR3 is TGTGCCACCAGCGGCAGAGCCGGGACAGGGGGACCTGAAGCTTTCTTT. Translation gives CATSGRAGTGGPEAFF.